This T cell receptor beta chain was sequenced during a study of blood T cell repertoires in COVID-19. J gave up 1 base and V 8 bases, and 4 bases lay outside the gene matches. Per the germline V gene, CDR1 is SNHLY and CDR2 is FYNNEI. This CDR3 has 13 amino acids. TCRdb's copy holds only in-frame clones and misses some; the assay was immunoSEQ multiplex PCR. The table records fewer than 250,000 clones, around 88% of them present only once. This clone has just a few counts. The TCR was taken from an elderly woman with COVID-19, enrolled during active disease. The rearrangement links TRBV2 to TRBJ1-1; 7 bases fit TRBD1. Material for sequencing was peripheral blood. This CDR3 is CASGGQTNTEAFF. Written as DNA, the CDR3 is TGTGCCAGCGGGGGACAGACGAACACTGAAGCTTTCTTT.